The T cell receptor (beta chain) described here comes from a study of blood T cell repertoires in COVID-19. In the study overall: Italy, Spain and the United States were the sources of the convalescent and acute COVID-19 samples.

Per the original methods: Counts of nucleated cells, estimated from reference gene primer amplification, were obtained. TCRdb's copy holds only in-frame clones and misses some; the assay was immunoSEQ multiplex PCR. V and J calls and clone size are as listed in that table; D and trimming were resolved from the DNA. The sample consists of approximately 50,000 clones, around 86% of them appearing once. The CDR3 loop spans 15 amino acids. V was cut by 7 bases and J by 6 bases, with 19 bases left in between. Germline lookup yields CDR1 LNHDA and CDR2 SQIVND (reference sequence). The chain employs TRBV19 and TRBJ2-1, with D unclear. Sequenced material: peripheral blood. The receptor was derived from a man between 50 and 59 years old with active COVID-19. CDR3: CASNLGWNNLNEQFF. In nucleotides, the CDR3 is TGTGCCAGTAACTTGGGCTGGAACAATCTCAATGAGCAGTTCTTC.